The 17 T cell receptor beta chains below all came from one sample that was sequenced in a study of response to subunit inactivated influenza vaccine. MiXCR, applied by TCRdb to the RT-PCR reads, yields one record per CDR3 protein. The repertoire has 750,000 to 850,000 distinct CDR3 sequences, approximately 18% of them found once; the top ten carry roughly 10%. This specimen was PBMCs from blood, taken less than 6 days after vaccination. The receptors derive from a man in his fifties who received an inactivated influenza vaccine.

CDR3 in amino acids: CSARDQTGAKNIQYF. In DNA, the CDR3 is TGCAGTGCTAGGGACCAGACAGGTGCCAAAAACATTCAGTACTTC. The genes are TRBV20-1 and TRBJ2-4; D is perhaps TRBD1 (6 bases). Germline V gene sequence: CDR1 DFQATT, CDR2 SNEGSKA (reference sequence). Trimming took off 3 bases at V and 1 base at J, with 13 bases between the two ends. This CDR3 spans 15 amino acids.

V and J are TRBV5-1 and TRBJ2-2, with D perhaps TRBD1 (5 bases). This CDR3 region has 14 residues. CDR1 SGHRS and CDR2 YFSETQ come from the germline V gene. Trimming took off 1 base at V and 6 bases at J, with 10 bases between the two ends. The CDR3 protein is CASSLPRGAGELFF. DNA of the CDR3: TGCGCCAGCAGCTTGCCTAGGGGCGCCGGGGAGCTGTTTTTT.

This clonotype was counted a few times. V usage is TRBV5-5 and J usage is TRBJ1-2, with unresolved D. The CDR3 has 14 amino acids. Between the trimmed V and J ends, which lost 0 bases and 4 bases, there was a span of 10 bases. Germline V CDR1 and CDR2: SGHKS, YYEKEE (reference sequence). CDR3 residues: CASSLGGAVYGYTF. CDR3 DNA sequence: TGTGCCAGCAGCTTGGGAGGAGCCGTCTATGGCTACACCTTC.

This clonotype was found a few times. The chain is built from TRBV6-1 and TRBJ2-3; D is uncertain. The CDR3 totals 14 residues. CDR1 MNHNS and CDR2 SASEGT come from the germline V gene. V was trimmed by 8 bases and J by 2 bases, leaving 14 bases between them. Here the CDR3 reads CASSEDHSTDTQYF. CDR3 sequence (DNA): TGTGCCAGCTCAGAGGACCATTCCACAGATACGCAGTATTTT.

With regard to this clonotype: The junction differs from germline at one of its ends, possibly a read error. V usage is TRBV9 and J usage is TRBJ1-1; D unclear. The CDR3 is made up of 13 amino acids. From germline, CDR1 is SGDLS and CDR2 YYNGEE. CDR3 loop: CASSSQWNTVAFF. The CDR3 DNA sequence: TGTGCCAGCAGCTCACAATGGAACACTGTAGCTTTCTTT.

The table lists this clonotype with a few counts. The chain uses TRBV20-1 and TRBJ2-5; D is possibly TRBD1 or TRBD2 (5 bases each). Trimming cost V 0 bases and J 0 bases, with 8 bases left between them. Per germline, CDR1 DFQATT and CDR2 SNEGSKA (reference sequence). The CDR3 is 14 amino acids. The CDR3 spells CSAREGTNQETQYF. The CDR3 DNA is TGCAGTGCTAGAGAGGGGACCAACCAAGAGACCCAGTACTTC.

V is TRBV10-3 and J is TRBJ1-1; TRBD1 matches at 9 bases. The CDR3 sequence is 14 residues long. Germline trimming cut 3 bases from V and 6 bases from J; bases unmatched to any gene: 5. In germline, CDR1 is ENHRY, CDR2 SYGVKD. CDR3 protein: CAISDPGQGPEAFF. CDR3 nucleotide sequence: TGTGCCATCAGTGACCCTGGACAGGGGCCTGAAGCTTTCTTT.

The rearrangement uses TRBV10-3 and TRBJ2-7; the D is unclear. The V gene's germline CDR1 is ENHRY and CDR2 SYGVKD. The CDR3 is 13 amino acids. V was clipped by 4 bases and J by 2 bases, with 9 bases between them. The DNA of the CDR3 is TGTGCCATCAGTGTCAATCCAACCTACGAGCAGTACTTC. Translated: CAISVNPTYEQYF.

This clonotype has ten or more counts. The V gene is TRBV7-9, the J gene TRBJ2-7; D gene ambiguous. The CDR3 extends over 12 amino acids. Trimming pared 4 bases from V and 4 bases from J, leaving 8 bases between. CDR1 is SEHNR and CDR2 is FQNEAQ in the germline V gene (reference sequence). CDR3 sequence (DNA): TGTGCCAGCAGCTCTGGGCGTTACGAGCAGTACTTC. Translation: CASSSGRYEQYF. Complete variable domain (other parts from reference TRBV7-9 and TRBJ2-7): DTGVSQNPRHKITKRGQNVTFRCDPISEHNRLYWYRQTLGQGPEFLTYFQNEAQLEKSRLLSDRFSAERPKGSFSTLEIQRTEQGDSAMYLCASSSGRYEQYFGPGTRLTVT.

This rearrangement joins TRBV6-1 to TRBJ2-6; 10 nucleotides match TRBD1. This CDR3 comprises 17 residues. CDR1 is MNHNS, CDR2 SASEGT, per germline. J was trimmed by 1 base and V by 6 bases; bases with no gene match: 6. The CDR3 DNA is TGTGCCAGCAGGGCGACAGGGGGCTGGTCTGGGGCCAACGTCCTGACTTTC. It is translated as CASRATGGWSGANVLTF.

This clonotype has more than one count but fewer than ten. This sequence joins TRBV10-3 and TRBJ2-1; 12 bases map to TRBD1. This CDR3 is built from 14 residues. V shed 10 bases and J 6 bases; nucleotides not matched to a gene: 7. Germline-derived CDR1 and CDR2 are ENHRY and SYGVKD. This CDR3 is CATTGQGAVNEQFF. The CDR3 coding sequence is TGTGCCACGACGGGACAGGGGGCGGTCAATGAGCAGTTCTTC.

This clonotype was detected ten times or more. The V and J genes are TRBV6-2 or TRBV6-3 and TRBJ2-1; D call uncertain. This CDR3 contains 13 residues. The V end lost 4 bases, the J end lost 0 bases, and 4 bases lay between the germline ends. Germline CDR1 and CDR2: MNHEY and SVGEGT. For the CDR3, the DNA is TGTGCCAGCAGTTCCCTCTCCTACAATGAGCAGTTCTTC. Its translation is CASSSLSYNEQFF.

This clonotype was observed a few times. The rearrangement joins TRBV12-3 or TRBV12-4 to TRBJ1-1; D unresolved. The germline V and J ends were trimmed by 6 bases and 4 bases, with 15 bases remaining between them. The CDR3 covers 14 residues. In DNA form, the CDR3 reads TGTGCCAGCAGCCCCCGTGAGATCGTCACTGAAGCTTTCTTT. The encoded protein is CASSPREIVTEAFF.

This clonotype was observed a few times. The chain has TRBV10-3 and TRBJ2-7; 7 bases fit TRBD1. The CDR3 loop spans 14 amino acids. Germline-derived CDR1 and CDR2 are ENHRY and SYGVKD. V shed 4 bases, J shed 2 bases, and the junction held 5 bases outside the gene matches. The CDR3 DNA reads TGTGCCATCAGTGCCCCAGGGGGAACCTACGAGCAGTACTTC. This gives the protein CAISAPGGTYEQYF.

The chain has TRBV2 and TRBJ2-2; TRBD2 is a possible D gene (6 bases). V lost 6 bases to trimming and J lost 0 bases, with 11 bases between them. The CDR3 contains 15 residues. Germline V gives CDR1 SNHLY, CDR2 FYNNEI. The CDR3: CASRAGPTNTGELFF. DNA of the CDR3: TGTGCCAGCAGAGCGGGCCCGACGAACACCGGGGAGCTGTTTTTT.

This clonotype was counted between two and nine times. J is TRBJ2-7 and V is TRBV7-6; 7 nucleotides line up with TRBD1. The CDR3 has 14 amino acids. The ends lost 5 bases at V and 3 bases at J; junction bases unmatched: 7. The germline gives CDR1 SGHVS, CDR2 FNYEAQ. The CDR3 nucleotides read TGTGCCAGCAGCACAGGGACAGATTACTACGAGCAGTACTTC. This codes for CASSTGTDYYEQYF.

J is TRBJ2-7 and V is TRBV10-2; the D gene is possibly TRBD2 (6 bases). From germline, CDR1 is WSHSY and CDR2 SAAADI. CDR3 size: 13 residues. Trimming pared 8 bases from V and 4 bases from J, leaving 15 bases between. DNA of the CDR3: TGCGCCAGCCTCGGGGAGGAGTCTTACGAGCAGTACTTC. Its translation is CASLGEESYEQYF.